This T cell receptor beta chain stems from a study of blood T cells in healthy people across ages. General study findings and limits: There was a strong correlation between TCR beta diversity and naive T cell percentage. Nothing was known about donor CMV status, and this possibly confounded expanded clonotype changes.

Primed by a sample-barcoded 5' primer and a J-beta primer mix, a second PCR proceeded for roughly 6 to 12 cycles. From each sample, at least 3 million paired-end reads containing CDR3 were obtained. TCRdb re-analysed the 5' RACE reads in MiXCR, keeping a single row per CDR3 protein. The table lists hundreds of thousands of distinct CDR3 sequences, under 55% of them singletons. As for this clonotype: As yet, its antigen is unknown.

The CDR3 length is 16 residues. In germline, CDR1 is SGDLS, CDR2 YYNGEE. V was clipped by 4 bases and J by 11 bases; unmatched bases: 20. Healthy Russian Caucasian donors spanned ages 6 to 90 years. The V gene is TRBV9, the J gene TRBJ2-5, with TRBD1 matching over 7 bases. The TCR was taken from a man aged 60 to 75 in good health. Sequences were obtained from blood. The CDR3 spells CASSPAGTDTYNGQYF. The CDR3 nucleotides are TGTGCCAGCAGCCCCGCCGGGACAGACACCTACAATGGGCAGTACTTC.